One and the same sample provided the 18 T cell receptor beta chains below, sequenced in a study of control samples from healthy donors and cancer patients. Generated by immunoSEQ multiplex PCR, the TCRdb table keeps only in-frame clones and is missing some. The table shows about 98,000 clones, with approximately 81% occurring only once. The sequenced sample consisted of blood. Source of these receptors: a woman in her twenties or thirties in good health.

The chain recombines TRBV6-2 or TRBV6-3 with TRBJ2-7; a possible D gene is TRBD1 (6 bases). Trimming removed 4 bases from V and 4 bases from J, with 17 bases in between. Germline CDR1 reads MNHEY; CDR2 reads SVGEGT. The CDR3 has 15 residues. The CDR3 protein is CASSSISTGKYEQYF. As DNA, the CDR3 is TGTGCCAGCAGTTCTATCTCGACAGGAAAATACGAGCAGTACTTC.

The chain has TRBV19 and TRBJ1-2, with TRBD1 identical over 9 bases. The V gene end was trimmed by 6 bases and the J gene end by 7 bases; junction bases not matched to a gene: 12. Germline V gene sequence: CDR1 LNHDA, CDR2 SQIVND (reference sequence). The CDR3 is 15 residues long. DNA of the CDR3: TGTGCCAGTAGGCCAGACTCCACAGGGGGCTCTGGCTACACCTTC. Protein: CASRPDSTGGSGYTF.

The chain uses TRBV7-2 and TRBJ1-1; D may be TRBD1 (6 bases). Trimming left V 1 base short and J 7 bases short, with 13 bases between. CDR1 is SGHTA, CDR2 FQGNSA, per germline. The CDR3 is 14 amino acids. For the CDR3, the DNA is TGTGCCAGCAGCTTAGGTGGGGGGGCAGTTGAAGCTTTCTTT. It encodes CASSLGGGAVEAFF.

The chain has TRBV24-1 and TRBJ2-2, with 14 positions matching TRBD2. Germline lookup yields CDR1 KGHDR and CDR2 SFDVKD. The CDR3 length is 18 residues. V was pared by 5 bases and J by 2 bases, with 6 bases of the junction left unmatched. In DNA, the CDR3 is TGTGCCACCAGTGGAGCGACTAGCGGGGGGGAAAACACCGGGGAGCTGTTTTTT. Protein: CATSGATSGGENTGELFF.

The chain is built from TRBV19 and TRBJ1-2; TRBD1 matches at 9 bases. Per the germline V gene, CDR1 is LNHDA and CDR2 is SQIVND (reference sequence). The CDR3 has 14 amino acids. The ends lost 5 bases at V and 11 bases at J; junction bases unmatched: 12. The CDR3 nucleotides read TGTGCCAGTAGTGCCCGGGACAGGGATTTGGGATACACCTTC. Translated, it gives CASSARDRDLGYTF.

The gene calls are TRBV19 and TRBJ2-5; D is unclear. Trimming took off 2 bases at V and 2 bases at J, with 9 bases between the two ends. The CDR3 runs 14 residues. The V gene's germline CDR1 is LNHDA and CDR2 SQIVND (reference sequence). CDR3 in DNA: TGTGCCAGTAGTATAATGGACGGACAAGAGACCCAGTACTTC. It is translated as CASSIMDGQETQYF. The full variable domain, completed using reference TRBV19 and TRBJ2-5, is DGGITQSPKYLFRKEGQNVTLSCEQNLNHDAMYWYRQDPGQGLRLIYYSQIVNDFQKGDIAEGYSVSREKKESFPLTVTSAQKNPTAFYLCASSIMDGQETQYFGPGTRLLVL.

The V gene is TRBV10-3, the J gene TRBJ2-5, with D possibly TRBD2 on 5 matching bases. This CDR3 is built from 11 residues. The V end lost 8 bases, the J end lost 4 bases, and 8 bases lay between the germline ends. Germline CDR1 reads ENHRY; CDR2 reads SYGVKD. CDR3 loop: CAIRGGETQYF. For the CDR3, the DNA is TGTGCCATCCGGGGTGGAGAGACCCAGTACTTC.

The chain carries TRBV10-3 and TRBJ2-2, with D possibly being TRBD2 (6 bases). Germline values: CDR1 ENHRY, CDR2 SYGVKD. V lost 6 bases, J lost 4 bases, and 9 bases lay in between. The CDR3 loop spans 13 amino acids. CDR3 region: CAIRTGVTGELFF. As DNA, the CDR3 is TGTGCCATCAGGACGGGGGTCACCGGGGAGCTGTTTTTT.

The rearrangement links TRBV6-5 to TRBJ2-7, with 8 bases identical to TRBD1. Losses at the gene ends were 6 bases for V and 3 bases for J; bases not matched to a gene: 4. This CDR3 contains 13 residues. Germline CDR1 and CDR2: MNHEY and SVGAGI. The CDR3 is CASSRGTGYEQYF. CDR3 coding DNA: TGTGCCAGCAGCCGAGGGACAGGCTACGAGCAGTACTTC.

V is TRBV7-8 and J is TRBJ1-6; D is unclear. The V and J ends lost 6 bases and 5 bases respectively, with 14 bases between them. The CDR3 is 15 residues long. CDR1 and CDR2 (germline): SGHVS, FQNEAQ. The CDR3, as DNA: TGTGCCAGCAGGCCACAAAGAGGAGATAATTCACCCCTCCACTTT. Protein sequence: CASRPQRGDNSPLHF.

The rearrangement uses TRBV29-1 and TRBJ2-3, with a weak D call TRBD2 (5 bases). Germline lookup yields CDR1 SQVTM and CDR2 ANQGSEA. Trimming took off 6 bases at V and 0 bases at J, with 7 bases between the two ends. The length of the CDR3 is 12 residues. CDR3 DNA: TGCAGCGTGGAGGACAGCACAGATACGCAGTATTTT. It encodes CSVEDSTDTQYF.

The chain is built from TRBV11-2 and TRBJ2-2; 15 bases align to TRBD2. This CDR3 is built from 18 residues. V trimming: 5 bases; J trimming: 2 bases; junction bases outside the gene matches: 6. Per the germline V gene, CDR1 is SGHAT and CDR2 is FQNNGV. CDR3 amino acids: CASSTRTSGGGNTGELFF. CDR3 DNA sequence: TGTGCCAGCAGCACCCGGACTAGCGGGGGGGGAAACACCGGGGAGCTGTTTTTT.

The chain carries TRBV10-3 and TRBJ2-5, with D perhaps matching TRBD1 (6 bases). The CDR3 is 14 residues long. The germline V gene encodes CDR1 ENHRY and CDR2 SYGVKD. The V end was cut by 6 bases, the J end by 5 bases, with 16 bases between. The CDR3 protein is CAISGTPRGETQYF. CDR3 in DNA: TGTGCCATCAGCGGGACACCGAGGGGCGAGACCCAGTACTTC.

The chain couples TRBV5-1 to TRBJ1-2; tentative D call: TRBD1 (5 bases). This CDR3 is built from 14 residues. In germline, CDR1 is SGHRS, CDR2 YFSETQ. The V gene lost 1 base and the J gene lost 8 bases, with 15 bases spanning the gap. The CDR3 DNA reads TGCGCCAGCAGCTTGCAGGGCTCGGGCGGCGGCTACACCTTC. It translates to CASSLQGSGGGYTF. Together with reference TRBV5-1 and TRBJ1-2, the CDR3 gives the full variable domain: KAGVTQTPRYLIKTRGQQVTLSCSPISGHRSVSWYQQTPGQGLQFLFEYFSETQRNKGNFPGRFSGRQFSNSRSEMNVSTLELGDSALYLCASSLQGSGGGYTFGSGTRLTVV.

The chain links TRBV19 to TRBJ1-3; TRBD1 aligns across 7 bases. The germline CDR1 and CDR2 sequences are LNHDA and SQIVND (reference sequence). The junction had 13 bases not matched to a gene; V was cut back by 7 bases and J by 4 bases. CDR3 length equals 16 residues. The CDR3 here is CASTPRQGFLGNTIYF. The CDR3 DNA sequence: TGTGCCAGTACCCCCCGACAGGGCTTTCTCGGAAACACCATATATTTT.

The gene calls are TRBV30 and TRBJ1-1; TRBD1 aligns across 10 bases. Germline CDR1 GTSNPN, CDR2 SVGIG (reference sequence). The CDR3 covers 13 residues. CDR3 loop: CAFRQGAGTEAFF. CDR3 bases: TGTGCTTTTCGACAGGGGGCAGGAACTGAAGCTTTCTTT.

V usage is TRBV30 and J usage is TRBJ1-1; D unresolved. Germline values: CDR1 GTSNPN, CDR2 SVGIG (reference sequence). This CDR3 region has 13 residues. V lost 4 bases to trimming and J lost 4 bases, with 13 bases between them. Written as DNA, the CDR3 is TGTGCCTGGACATGGGATCTTGGCACTGAAGCTTTCTTT. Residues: CAWTWDLGTEAFF. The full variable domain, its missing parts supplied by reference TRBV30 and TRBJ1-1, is SQTIHQWPATLVQPVGSPLSLECTVEGTSNPNLYWYRQAAGRGLQLLFYSVGIGQISSEVPQNLSASRPQDRQFILSSKKLLLSDSGFYLCAWTWDLGTEAFFGQGTRLTVV.

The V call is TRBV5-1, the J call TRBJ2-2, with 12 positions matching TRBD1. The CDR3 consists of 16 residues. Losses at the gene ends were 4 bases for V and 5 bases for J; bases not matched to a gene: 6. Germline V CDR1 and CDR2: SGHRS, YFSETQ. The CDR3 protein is CASSPGTGGYTGELFF. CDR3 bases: TGCGCCAGCAGCCCCGGGACAGGGGGCTATACCGGGGAGCTGTTTTTT.